The rows below give T cell receptor beta chains drawn from one sample of a study of shared clonotypes between healthy human individuals. Some clones are missing from TCRdb's copy, which holds only in-frame ones; the method was immunoSEQ multiplex PCR. The sample carries approximately 1,000,000 clones, around 82% recorded once. The sample was memory CD4+ T cells from PBMCs. All receptors come from a man younger than 35 in good health. Some clones in this sample may be carry-over from other donors' samples. The CDR3 runs from the conserved cysteine through the conserved F or W. A D gene is named only where the DNA matches it firmly. Some rows have no size entry. The others give once, few or many, or a class for an expanded clone.

TRBV6-6	many	TRBD2	TRBJ2-3	CASSFTSGRSPDTQYF	TGTGCCAGCAGTTTCACTAGCGGGCGATCACCAGATACGCAGTATTTT
TRBV5-4	NA	TRBD1	TRBJ1-4	CASSGRDSRKLFF	TGTGCCAGCAGCGGCCGGGACAGTCGAAAACTGTTTTTT
TRBV5-1	NA	NA	TRBJ1-1	CASSLETSMNTEAFF	TGCGCCAGCAGCTTGGAAACATCCATGAACACTGAAGCTTTCTTT
TRBV27	NA	NA	TRBJ2-2	CASSSIGTGELFF	TGTGCCAGCAGTTCAATAGGCACCGGGGAGCTGTTTTTT
TRBV7-9	NA	TRBD1	TRBJ2-1	CASSLTGTEAWDEQFF	TGTGCCAGCAGCTTAACCGGGACAGAGGCATGGGATGAGCAGTTCTTC
TRBV19	NA	NA	TRBJ2-5	CASSITGPQETQYF	TGTGCCAGTAGTATAACAGGGCCCCAAGAGACCCAGTACTTC
TRBV6-5	NA	TRBD1	TRBJ2-7	CASSYGQGGYEQYF	TGTGCCAGCAGTTACGGACAGGGGGGCTACGAGCAGTACTTC
TRBV5-6	NA	TRBD2	TRBJ2-7	CASTLAGGLSYEQYF	TGTGCCAGCACCTTAGCGGGAGGACTCTCCTACGAGCAGTACTTC
TRBV6-6	NA	NA	TRBJ2-1	CASSRGLRSYNEQFF	TGTGCCAGCAGTCGGGGGCTGCGCTCCTACAATGAGCAGTTCTTC
TRBV5-1	NA	NA	TRBJ2-2	CASSPPTANTGELFF	TGCGCCAGCAGCCCGCCGACGGCGAACACCGGGGAGCTGTTTTTT
TRBV30	NA	TRBD1	TRBJ2-5	CAWGIRGRRETQYF	TGTGCCTGGGGAATCAGGGGGCGCAGGGAGACCCAGTACTTC
TRBV6-7	few	TRBD1	TRBJ1-3	CASSYPGTGPLNSGNTIYF	TGTGCCAGCAGTTACCCTGGGACAGGGCCGCTGAACTCTGGAAACACCATATATTTT
TRBV2	NA	NA	TRBJ2-7	CASSGRQQYF	TGTGCGAGCTCCGGACGGCAGCAGTACTTC
TRBV7-9	NA	TRBD1	TRBJ1-6	CASSSRQGVNSPLHF	TGTGCCAGCAGCTCCCGACAGGGAGTTAATTCACCCCTCCACTTT
TRBV29-1	NA	NA	TRBJ1-5	CSVGGGVGQPQHF	TGCAGCGTTGGAGGGGGGGTCGGGCAGCCCCAGCATTTT
TRBV19	NA	TRBD1	TRBJ2-3	CASSTRRTGGRTDTQYF	TGTGCCAGTAGTACCAGACGGACAGGGGGACGCACAGATACGCAGTATTTT
TRBV7-2	NA	NA	TRBJ1-5	CASSLGVQPQHF	TGTGCCAGCAGCTTAGGGGTTCAGCCCCAGCATTTT
TRBV5-4	many	TRBD2	TRBJ2-1	CASSKDGLGNNEQFF	TGTGCCAGCAGCAAAGACGGACTAGGTAACAATGAGCAGTTCTTC
TRBV29-1	many	TRBD1	TRBJ1-2	CSVEDRGTGASYGYTF	TGCAGCGTTGAAGATAGGGGGACAGGGGCCTCCTATGGCTACACCTTC
TRBV5-6	NA	NA	TRBJ2-3	CASSLYGPTTDTQYF	TGTGCCAGCAGCTTGTATGGGCCCACCACAGATACGCAGTATTTT
TRBV18	NA	TRBD2	TRBJ2-3	CASSTLAGGSTDTQYF	TGTGCCAGCTCAACCTTAGCGGGAGGAAGCACAGATACGCAGTATTTT
TRBV11-2	NA	TRBD1	TRBJ2-1	CASSPGTGRGNEQFF	TGTGCCAGCAGCCCCGGGACAGGGAGAGGCAATGAGCAGTTCTTC
TRBV15	NA	NA	TRBJ2-1	CATSPRREWGEQFF	TGTGCCACCAGCCCGCGACGGGAGTGGGGTGAGCAGTTCTTC
TRBV5-1	NA	TRBD1	TRBJ2-7	CASSLGQGFAEQYF	TGCGCCAGCAGCTTGGGACAGGGGTTTGCCGAGCAGTACTTC
TRBV6-1	NA	TRBD2	TRBJ2-7	CASSSAGGYEQYF	TGTGCCAGCAGCTCAGCGGGGGGCTACGAGCAGTACTTC
TRBV4-1	NA	NA	TRBJ1-2	CASSQDREGVWVIAYGYTF	TGCGCCAGCAGCCAAGATCGCGAGGGCGTCTGGGTTATTGCGTATGGCTACACCTTC
TRBV28	NA	NA	TRBJ2-7	CASSLSGPGVAEQYF	TGTGCCAGCAGTTTATCAGGCCCGGGGGTGGCCGAGCAGTACTTC
TRBV28	NA	TRBD2	TRBJ2-3	CASTAAGGGADTQYF	TGTGCCAGCACCGCGGCGGGAGGGGGCGCAGATACGCAGTATTTT
TRBV5-1	few	NA	TRBJ2-3	CASSLGYPTDTQYF	TGCGCCAGCAGCTTGGGGTACCCCACAGATACGCAGTATTTT
TRBV27	NA	TRBD1	TRBJ2-7	CASSRQGGEQYF	TGTGCCAGCAGCCGACAGGGGGGCGAGCAGTACTTC
TRBV5-1	NA	TRBD1	TRBJ2-2	CASSTMTGRTGELFF	TGCGCCAGCAGCACCATGACAGGGAGAACCGGGGAGCTGTTTTTT
TRBV5-1	NA	TRBD2	TRBJ2-1	CASTSWLLGTSGHNEQFF	TGCGCCAGCACCTCTTGGTTGTTAGGGACTAGCGGACACAATGAGCAGTTCTTC
TRBV11-2	NA	TRBD2	TRBJ2-3	CASSFAGETDTQYF	TGTGCCAGCAGCTTTGCGGGAGAGACAGATACGCAGTATTTT
TRBV19	NA	NA	TRBJ1-1	CASRRDGGYTEAFF	TGTGCCAGTAGGCGGGACGGGGGCTACACTGAAGCTTTCTTT
TRBV14	NA	TRBD2	TRBJ2-1	CASSQALTSGGDEQFF	TGTGCCAGCAGCCAAGCCCTGACTAGCGGCGGGGATGAGCAGTTCTTC
TRBV20-1	NA	NA	TRBJ1-1	CSAKKSFF	TGCAGTGCGAAAAAATCTTTCTTT
TRBV5-1	NA	TRBD2	TRBJ2-1	CASSPNSGRANYNEQFF	TGCGCCAGCAGCCCAAATAGCGGGAGGGCCAACTACAATGAGCAGTTCTTC
TRBV4-1	NA	TRBD1	TRBJ2-7	CASSRRTGGYEQYF	TGCGCCAGCAGCCGGAGGACAGGGGGGTACGAGCAGTACTTC
TRBV6-1	NA	TRBD1	TRBJ1-2	CASRGDRSYGYTF	TGTGCCAGCAGGGGGGACAGATCCTATGGCTACACCTTC
TRBV14	NA	NA	TRBJ1-2	CASSQASRAGGGYTF	TGTGCCAGCAGCCAAGCGTCCCGGGCCGGAGGTGGCTACACCTTC
TRBV7-9	many	NA	TRBJ1-5	CASSLNWNQPQHF	TGTGCCAGCAGCTTAAACTGGAATCAGCCCCAGCATTTT
TRBV6-5	NA	NA	TRBJ2-1	CASSRPAPRNEQFF	TGTGCCAGCAGTCGACCTGCCCCCCGAAATGAGCAGTTCTTC
TRBV5-1	NA	NA	TRBJ2-5	CASSLAGLETQYF	TGCGCCAGCAGCTTGGCCGGGCTGGAGACCCAGTACTTC
TRBV5-1	NA	NA	TRBJ2-2	CASSLALQNTGELFF	TGCGCCAGCAGCTTGGCGTTGCAGAACACCGGGGAGCTGTTTTTT
TRBV5-1	NA	NA	TRBJ2-4	CASSLTDRGANIQYF	TGCGCCAGCAGCTTAACGGACAGAGGCGCAAACATTCAGTACTTC
TRBV5-1	NA	NA	TRBJ1-2	CASAQTGNYGYTF	TGCGCCAGCGCCCAAACAGGAAACTATGGCTACACCTTC
TRBV6-6	NA	TRBD1	TRBJ2-1	CASSLRGTGVGDEQFF	TGTGCCAGCAGTTTACGGGGTACAGGGGTGGGGGATGAGCAGTTCTTC
TRBV30	NA	NA	TRBJ2-4	CAWTRMRGQNIQYF	TGTGCCTGGACTCGCATGCGGGGGCAAAACATTCAGTACTTC
TRBV6-6	NA	NA	TRBJ1-1	CASSLAGTVTEAFF	TGTGCCAGCAGTTTGGCAGGGACGGTCACTGAAGCTTTCTTT
TRBV7-9	NA	NA	TRBJ1-3	CASSLGGNGNTIYF	TGTGCCAGCAGCTTAGGGGGAAATGGAAACACCATATATTTT
TRBV18	NA	NA	TRBJ2-5	CASSPLGTQETQYF	TGTGCCAGCTCACCACTTGGGACCCAAGAGACCCAGTACTTC
TRBV2	NA	NA	TRBJ2-2	CASSSTFTGELFF	TGTGCCAGCAGCTCTACGTTCACCGGGGAGCTGTTTTTT
TRBV27	NA	NA	TRBJ2-7	CASRRLGTGTYEQYF	TGTGCCAGCAGGCGATTGGGGACGGGAACCTACGAGCAGTACTTC
TRBV5-1	few	TRBD1	TRBJ2-6	CASSPQGDRGAGANVLTF	TGCGCCAGCAGCCCACAGGGGGACAGGGGAGCTGGGGCCAACGTCCTGACTTTC
TRBV5-4	NA	TRBD2	TRBJ2-7	CASSSLAGSSYEQYF	TGTGCCAGCAGCTCGTTAGCGGGGTCTTCCTACGAGCAGTACTTC